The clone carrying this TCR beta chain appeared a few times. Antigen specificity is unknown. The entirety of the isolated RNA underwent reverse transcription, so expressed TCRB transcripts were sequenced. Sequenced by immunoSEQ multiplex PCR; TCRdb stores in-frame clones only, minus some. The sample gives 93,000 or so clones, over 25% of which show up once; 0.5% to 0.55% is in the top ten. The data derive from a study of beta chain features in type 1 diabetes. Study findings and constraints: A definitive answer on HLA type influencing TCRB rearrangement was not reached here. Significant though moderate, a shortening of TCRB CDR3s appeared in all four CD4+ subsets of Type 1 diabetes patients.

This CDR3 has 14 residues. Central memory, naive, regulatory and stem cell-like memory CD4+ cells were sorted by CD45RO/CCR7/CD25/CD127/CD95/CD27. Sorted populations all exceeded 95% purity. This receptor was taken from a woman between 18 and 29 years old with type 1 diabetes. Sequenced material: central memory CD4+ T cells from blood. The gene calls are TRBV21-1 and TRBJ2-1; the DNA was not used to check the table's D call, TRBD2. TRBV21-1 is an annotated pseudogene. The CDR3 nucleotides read TGTGCCAGCAGCTTGGGACTAGCGGCAAATGAGCAGTTCTTC. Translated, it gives CASSLGLAANEQFF.